These 9 T cell receptor beta chains were sequenced from one sample in a study of beta chain features in type 1 diabetes. The authors reverse transcribed all of the isolated RNA, so sequencing captured expressed TCRB transcripts. TCRdb's copy holds only in-frame clones and misses some; the assay was immunoSEQ multiplex PCR. The sample has hundreds of thousands of clones; about a tenth are singletons. Study-wide results and caveats: In every one of the four CD4+ subsets, TCRB CDR3s were moderately but significantly shorter in Type 1 diabetes patients.

Their antigens are not known. Sequences were obtained from naive CD4+ T cells from blood. These receptors were taken from a man aged 25 to 40 with type 1 diabetes.

The genes are TRBV29-1 and TRBJ2-5; tentative D call: TRBD2 (5 bases). The end of the DNA fits TRBJ2-7 better, so the J call may be wrong. Germline V gene lookup returns CDR1 SQVTM and CDR2 ANQGSEA. The CDR3 loop spans 12 amino acids. CDR3 protein: CSVGPGNYEQYF. The CDR3 DNA sequence: TGCAGCGTTGGACCGGGGAACTACGAGCAGTACTTC.

This clone was counted a few times. This chain connects TRBV29-1 to TRBJ1-5, with TRBD1 as a possible D gene (5 bases). Germline CDR1 is SQVTM and CDR2 is ANQGSEA. This CDR3 comprises 13 residues. The V gene lost 6 bases and the J gene lost 3 bases, with 12 bases spanning the gap. For the CDR3, the DNA is TGCAGCGTCATCACAGGCCTCAATCAGCCCCAGCATTTT. Protein: CSVITGLNQPQHF.

The chain employs TRBV6-5 and TRBJ2-7, with 7 bases matching TRBD2. Germline V gives CDR1 MNHEY, CDR2 SVGAGI. With V trimmed by 5 bases and J by 5 bases, 9 bases remained unmatched. The CDR3 has 14 residues. CDR3 nucleotides: TGTGCCAGCAGTCCCGGTGGGAGGGTAAACGAGCAGTACTTC. Its protein product is CASSPGGRVNEQYF.

As for this clone: Additional DNA sequences in this sample encode the identical CDR3. The chain is built from TRBV6-5 and TRBJ1-2; 7 nucleotides line up with TRBD1. The CDR3 runs 13 residues. Germline CDR1 is MNHEY and CDR2 is SVGAGI. V shed 4 bases, J shed 2 bases, and the junction held 1 base outside the gene matches. Here the CDR3 DNA reads TGTGCCAGCAGTTCGACAGGGAACTATGGCTACACCTTC. Protein product: CASSSTGNYGYTF.

V is TRBV6-5 and J is TRBJ1-5, with a possible D match to TRBD1 (5 bases). Germline CDR1 and CDR2: MNHEY and SVGAGI. CDR3 size: 15 residues. The V gene lost 5 bases and the J gene lost 3 bases, with 14 bases spanning the gap. The CDR3 here is CASSRRRGDNQPQHF. CDR3 nucleotide sequence: TGTGCCAGCAGTCGGCGACGGGGGGACAATCAGCCCCAGCATTTT.

This clone turned up a few times. V and J are TRBV7-9 and TRBJ1-6; tentatively, D is TRBD1 (5 bases). Trimming removed 5 bases at V and 9 bases at J, with 20 bases between. Germline V lookup: CDR1 SEHNR, CDR2 FQNEAQ (reference sequence). CDR3 size: 16 residues. The CDR3 bases are TGTGCCAGCAGCAACAGTGGTCAGGGTTGGTTTTCACCCCTCCACTTT. It encodes CASSNSGQGWFSPLHF.

This clone was seen only a few times. The chain is built from TRBV5-1 and TRBJ2-7, with D possibly matching TRBD2 (6 bases). The CDR3 spans 13 residues. Germline V gene data show CDR1 as SGHRS and CDR2 as YFSETQ. V was pared by 0 bases and J by 6 bases, with 10 bases between. The CDR3 here is CASSLGGDAEQYF. CDR3 DNA: TGCGCCAGCAGCTTGGGGGGGGACGCCGAGCAGTACTTC.

The CDR3: CASSLILYEQFF. CDR3 nucleotides: TGTGCCAGCAGCTTAATTCTTTATGAGCAGTTCTTC. The chain employs TRBV11-2 and TRBJ2-1; D unresolved. Between the trimmed V and J ends, which lost 2 bases and 8 bases, there was a span of 7 bases. The CDR3 consists of 12 residues. Germline V gene sequence: CDR1 SGHAT, CDR2 FQNNGV.

The genes are TRBV5-1 and TRBJ2-3, with TRBD2 matching 7 bases. Germline V lookup: CDR1 SGHRS, CDR2 YFSETQ. The V segment lost 1 base and the J segment 0 bases; nucleotides outside the gene matches: 14. CDR3 length: 19 residues. CDR3 sequence (DNA): TGCGCCAGCAGCTTGATACCGGGGGGAAACAAAATTAGCACAGATACGCAGTATTTT. Translated, it gives CASSLIPGGNKISTDTQYF.